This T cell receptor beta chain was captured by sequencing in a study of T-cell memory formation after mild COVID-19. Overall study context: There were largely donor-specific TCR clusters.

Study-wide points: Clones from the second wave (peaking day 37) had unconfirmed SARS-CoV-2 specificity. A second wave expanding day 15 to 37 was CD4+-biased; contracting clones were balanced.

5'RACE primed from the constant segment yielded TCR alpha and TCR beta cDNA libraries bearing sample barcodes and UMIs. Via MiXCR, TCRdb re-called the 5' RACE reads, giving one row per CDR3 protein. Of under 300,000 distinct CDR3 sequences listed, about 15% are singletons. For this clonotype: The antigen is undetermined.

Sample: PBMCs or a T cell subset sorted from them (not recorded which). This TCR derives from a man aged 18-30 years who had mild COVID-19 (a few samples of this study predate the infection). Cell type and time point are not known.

CDR3 nucleotide sequence: TGCGCCAGCGGAAAGCGGGGGGGCCAATCGCAAGAGACCCAGTACTTC. It specifies CASGKRGGQSQETQYF. This rearrangement joins TRBV5-1 to TRBJ2-5; 10 bases are a match to TRBD2. The germline gives CDR1 SGHRS, CDR2 YFSETQ. Losses at the gene ends were 7 bases for V and 2 bases for J; bases not matched to a gene: 11. CDR3 length: 16 amino acids.